These 23 T cell receptor beta chains were all obtained from the same sample, sequenced in a study of blood T cell repertoires in COVID-19. The method was immunoSEQ multiplex PCR; TCRdb's version includes in-frame clones alone and lacks a portion of them. This table holds about 210,000 clones, around 91% found once. The sample was peripheral blood. The receptors originated from a woman aged 40 to 49 with acute or convalescent COVID-19.

The chain uses TRBV2 and TRBJ2-5, with 14 bases fitting TRBD2. Germline lookup yields CDR1 SNHLY and CDR2 FYNNEI. The CDR3 has 15 amino acids. The V and J ends lost 4 bases and 4 bases, in that order; junction bases with no gene match: 2. CDR3 in amino acids: CASSATSGGVETQYF. The DNA of the CDR3 is TGTGCCAGCAGTGCGACTAGCGGGGGGGTAGAGACCCAGTACTTC.

The V gene is TRBV7-9, the J gene TRBJ1-5, with 8 nucleotides matching TRBD1. Trimming took 4 bases from V and 1 from J; bases not matched to a gene: 9. Germline-derived CDR1 and CDR2 are SEHNR and FQNEAQ (reference sequence). The CDR3 is 17 amino acids. In DNA form, the CDR3 reads TGTGCCAGCAGCTCTTGGACAGGGCCCGGAAGCAATCAGCCCCAGCATTTT. Translating gives CASSSWTGPGSNQPQHF.

The chain joins TRBV3-1 (or the pseudogene TRBV3-2) to TRBJ1-6, with D possibly matching TRBD1 (5 bases). Trimming left V 0 bases short and J 8 bases short, with 14 bases between. CDR3 length equals 16 residues. From germline, CDR1 is LGHDT and CDR2 YNNKEL (reference sequence). Written as DNA, the CDR3 is TGTGCCAGCAGCCAAGATGGCAGGGCGATCTATTCACCCCTCCACTTT. Its translation: CASSQDGRAIYSPLHF.

V gene TRBV19 combines with J gene TRBJ1-1; 9 nucleotides match TRBD1. Germline V CDR1 and CDR2: LNHDA, SQIVND (reference sequence). The CDR3 is 13 amino acids. The trim removed 11 bases at V and 8 bases at J, leaving 12 bases unmatched. The chain's CDR3 is CAGNNRGLTEAFF. The CDR3 bases are TGTGCCGGGAATAACAGGGGGCTTACAGAAGCTTTCTTT. The whole variable domain, filled in from reference TRBV19 and TRBJ1-1, reads DGGITQSPKYLFRKEGQNVTLSCEQNLNHDAMYWYRQDPGQGLRLIYYSQIVNDFQKGDIAEGYSVSREKKESFPLTVTSAQKNPTAFYLCAGNNRGLTEAFFGQGTRLTVV.

The V gene is TRBV24-1, the J gene TRBJ1-5; TRBD1 might be the D (6 bases). The CDR3 is 14 amino acids. Per germline, CDR1 KGHDR and CDR2 SFDVKD. Trimming pared 8 bases from V and 0 bases from J, leaving 10 bases between. This CDR3 reads CATKNRDSNQPQHF. Written as DNA, the CDR3 is TGTGCCACCAAGAACAGGGATAGCAATCAGCCCCAGCATTTT.

A single count supports this clone. The rearrangement links TRBV19 to TRBJ1-2; D gene unclear. Germline loops: CDR1 LNHDA, CDR2 SQIVND (reference sequence). This CDR3 comprises 15 residues. The V end was cut by 0 bases, the J end by 3 bases, with 11 bases between. CDR3 nucleotides: TGTGCCAGTAGTATAGAGGTACAGTCTTACTATGGCTACACCTTC. As protein: CASSIEVQSYYGYTF. Full variable domain (outside the CDR3, taken from reference TRBV19 and TRBJ1-2): DGGITQSPKYLFRKEGQNVTLSCEQNLNHDAMYWYRQDPGQGLRLIYYSQIVNDFQKGDIAEGYSVSREKKESFPLTVTSAQKNPTAFYLCASSIEVQSYYGYTFGSGTRLTVV.

This clone has just a few counts. The CDR3 here is CASSPINAGFVDTEAFF. Here the CDR3 DNA reads TGTGCCAGCTCACCCATCAATGCAGGGTTCGTAGACACTGAAGCTTTCTTT. V usage is TRBV18 and J usage is TRBJ1-1, with D tentatively TRBD1 (5 bases). The CDR3 contains 17 residues. Trimming stripped 3 bases from V and 3 bases from J, with 20 bases between. CDR1 is KGHSH, CDR2 LQKENI, per germline. The whole variable domain, filled in from reference TRBV18 and TRBJ1-1, reads NAGVMQNPRHLVRRRGQEARLRCSPMKGHSHVYWYRQLPEEGLKFMVYLQKENIIDESGMPKERFSAEFPKEGPSILRIQQVVRGDSAAYFCASSPINAGFVDTEAFFGQGTRLTVV.

The rearrangement joins TRBV5-6 to TRBJ1-4, with D maybe TRBD1 (5 bases). The V gene lost 0 bases and the J gene lost 14 bases, with 8 bases spanning the gap. In germline, CDR1 is SGHDT, CDR2 YYEEEE. There are 11 residues in the CDR3. CDR3 protein: CASSLDRTLFF. DNA for the CDR3: TGTGCCAGCAGCTTGGACAGGACGCTGTTTTTT.

V usage is TRBV10-3 and J usage is TRBJ2-1; 15 bases agree with TRBD2. Germline V gene sequence: CDR1 ENHRY, CDR2 SYGVKD. The CDR3 extends over 19 amino acids. Trimming took 4 bases from V and 0 from J; bases not matched to a gene: 7. The CDR3 coding sequence is TGTGCCATCAGTGGGGGACTAGCGGGGGGCCAGCGCTCCTACAATGAGCAGTTCTTC. Translating it yields CAISGGLAGGQRSYNEQFF.

This chain joins TRBV2 and TRBJ1-3; D not certain. V lost 2 bases and J lost 0, with 8 bases in between. The length of the CDR3 is 15 residues. Germline V CDR1 and CDR2: SNHLY, FYNNEI. CDR3 region: CASSEIRSSGNTIYF. CDR3 DNA sequence: TGTGCCAGCAGTGAAATAAGGAGCTCTGGAAACACCATATATTTT.

This sequence joins TRBV7-2 and TRBJ1-3; 8 bases match TRBD1. CDR1 is SGHTA, CDR2 FQGNSA, per germline. After removal of 4 bases from V and 4 bases from J, the junction contained 9 bases not matched to a gene. This CDR3 region has 16 residues. In nucleotides, the CDR3 is TGTGCCAGCAGCTCCCCTACGACAGGGGCCGGAAACACCATATATTTT. Translated, it gives CASSSPTTGAGNTIYF.

The V and J genes are TRBV13 and TRBJ1-2; the match to TRBD1 covers 11 bases. The ends lost 6 bases at V and 5 bases at J; junction bases unmatched: 8. Germline V CDR1 and CDR2: PRHDT, FYEKMQ (reference sequence). The CDR3 covers 15 residues. The chain's CDR3 is CASSPDRGRIYGYTF. CDR3 DNA: TGTGCCAGCAGTCCGGACAGGGGGCGGATATATGGCTACACCTTC.

This clone was found a few times. In DNA form, the CDR3 reads TGCGCCAGCAGCCAAGACCGACAGAGCTCCTACAATGAGCAGTTCTTC. Encoded protein: CASSQDRQSSYNEQFF. The chain couples TRBV4-1 to TRBJ2-1; D may be TRBD1 (5 bases). The CDR3 is made up of 16 amino acids. The V gene's germline CDR1 is MGHRA and CDR2 YSYEKL. Trimming stripped 0 bases from V and 0 bases from J, with 9 bases between.

V and J are TRBV23-1 and TRBJ2-7, with TRBD1 matching 11 bases. TRBV23-1 is recorded as an ORF, its role being uncertain. V gave up 8 bases and J gave up 5 bases; unmatched junction bases: 8. The CDR3 has 14 residues. The CDR3 sequence: CASGYGQGAHEQYV. In DNA, the CDR3 is TGCGCCAGCGGGTACGGACAGGGGGCCCACGAGCAGTACGTC.

The rearrangement joins TRBV24-1 to TRBJ2-2; maybe TRBD1 (6 bases). Deletions cut 4 bases from V and 6 bases from J, with 14 bases between. The CDR3 is 15 amino acids. Germline V gives CDR1 KGHDR, CDR2 SFDVKD. CDR3 DNA: TGTGCCACCAGTGACACCGGGACAAATCCCGGGGAGCTGTTTTTT. It translates to CATSDTGTNPGELFF.

The V and J genes are TRBV9 and TRBJ2-5; the D gene is possibly TRBD2 (6 bases). The V gene's germline CDR1 is SGDLS and CDR2 YYNGEE. This CDR3 region has 13 residues. V lost 3 bases to trimming and J lost 5 bases, with 11 bases between them. The CDR3 protein is CASSARAGETQYF. CDR3 nucleotide sequence: TGTGCCAGCAGCGCCCGGGCGGGGGAGACCCAGTACTTC.

DNA for the CDR3: TGTGCCAGCAGCTTGCAGGGGGCCTGGGATGGCTACACCTTC. Protein: CASSLQGAWDGYTF. The chain has TRBV7-9 and TRBJ1-2; 8 bases align to TRBD1. The trim removed 3 bases at V and 6 bases at J, leaving 6 bases unmatched. The CDR3 is 14 residues long. Looked up from germline, CDR1 is SEHNR and CDR2 is FQNEAQ (reference sequence).

The chain couples TRBV19 to TRBJ1-2; 8 nucleotides align to TRBD1. Germline CDR1 reads LNHDA; CDR2 reads SQIVND (reference sequence). CDR3 size: 14 residues. J lost 7 bases, V lost 3 bases, and 7 bases had no gene match. The CDR3: CASSIGTGGSGYTF. The CDR3 bases are TGTGCCAGTAGTATTGGCACAGGGGGTAGTGGCTACACCTTC.

The chain is built from TRBV2 and TRBJ1-3; unclear D gene. The germline V gene has CDR1 SNHLY and CDR2 FYNNEI. The CDR3 consists of 13 residues. V dropped 7 bases and J dropped 2 bases, with 9 bases sitting between them. CDR3 coding DNA: TGTGCCAGCACCCTGAGGGCTGGAAACACCATATATTTT. It translates to CASTLRAGNTIYF.

This clone was observed a single time. The rearrangement joins TRBV5-1 to TRBJ2-2, with TRBD2 matching over 7 bases. Germline V gene sequence: CDR1 SGHRS, CDR2 YFSETQ. This CDR3 has 19 residues. V was clipped by 1 base and J by 0 bases; unmatched bases: 12. The DNA for the CDR3 is TGCGCCAGCAGCTTGCCGGTGACTAGCCCATCGCCGAACACCGGGGAGCTGTTTTTT. Translating gives CASSLPVTSPSPNTGELFF.

The genes are TRBV9 and TRBJ2-2, with TRBD2 matching 9 bases. CDR3 length: 14 residues. Germline CDR1 reads SGDLS; CDR2 reads YYNGEE. V was pared by 5 bases and J by 2 bases, with 1 base of the junction left unmatched. In DNA, the CDR3 is TGTGCCAGCAGAGCGGGGGGAAACACCGGGGAGCTGTTTTTT. Its translation is CASRAGGNTGELFF.

This chain connects TRBV19 to TRBJ1-5, with D uncertain. From germline, CDR1 is LNHDA and CDR2 SQIVND (reference sequence). This CDR3 is 16 amino acids long. V gave up 1 base and J gave up 0 bases, with 10 bases separating them. The CDR3 coding sequence is TGTGCCAGTAGTATAGGACACCAATATAGCAATCAGCCCCAGCATTTT. Its translation: CASSIGHQYSNQPQHF.

This clone has a handful of counts. This rearrangement joins TRBV15 to TRBJ1-5, with TRBD1 as a possible D gene (5 bases). The CDR3 totals 16 residues. Germline CDR1 is LNHNV and CDR2 is YYDKDF (reference sequence). V was trimmed by 6 bases and J by 7 bases, leaving 22 bases between them. This CDR3 reads CATRDIAGGPGQPQHF. CDR3 DNA: TGTGCCACCAGGGATATCGCGGGGGGACCAGGGCAGCCCCAGCATTTT.